The source of this T cell receptor (beta chain) is a study of beta chain features in type 1 diabetes. As regards this clone: Its antigen is still unknown.

Reverse transcribing all isolated RNA meant expressed TCRB transcripts were sequenced. Only in-frame clones appear in the TCRdb table, and some are missing; sequencing was by immunoSEQ multiplex PCR. This sample has 500,000 to 800,000 clones, with around 12% found just once. The CDR3 contains 16 residues. The germline V gene encodes CDR1 SGHTA and CDR2 FQGNSA. V lost 1 base, J lost 0 bases, and 13 bases lay in between. Broader study findings: Among patients with Type 1 diabetes, TCRB CDR3s were moderately but significantly shorter in every one of the four CD4+ subsets.

The sequencing input was naive CD4+ T cells from blood. The chain recombines TRBV7-2 with TRBJ2-7; TRBD1 might be the D (5 bases). The clonotype was recovered from a man aged 25 to 45 with type 1 diabetes. The CDR3 sequence is CASSLGGRENSYEQYF. CDR3 DNA sequence: TGTGCCAGCAGCTTAGGTGGCAGGGAAAACTCCTACGAGCAGTACTTC.